This T cell receptor (beta chain) emerged from a study of cytomegalovirus exposure and HLA in healthy donors. A remark on this clone: Its antigen is not known.

Notes on the study in general: Diagnosis of cytomegalovirus status made by the classifier reportedly showed high specificity and sensitivity.

The germline gives CDR1 SNHLY, CDR2 FYNNEI. V gave up 3 bases and J gave up 1 base, with 10 bases separating them. CDR3 length: 14 amino acids. Libraries were prepared by immunoSEQ multiplex PCR; TCRdb keeps only in-frame clonotypes and omits some of them. The sample yields 200,000 to 250,000 clones, less than 90% seen once. The V call is TRBV2, the J call TRBJ2-7; D may be TRBD1 (6 bases). The receptor was derived from a woman aged 18-30 years in good health and CMV-seronegative. Input material: PBMCs. CDR3 protein: CASSDRTASYEQYF. For the CDR3, the DNA is TGTGCCAGCAGTGATAGGACAGCTTCCTACGAGCAGTACTTC.